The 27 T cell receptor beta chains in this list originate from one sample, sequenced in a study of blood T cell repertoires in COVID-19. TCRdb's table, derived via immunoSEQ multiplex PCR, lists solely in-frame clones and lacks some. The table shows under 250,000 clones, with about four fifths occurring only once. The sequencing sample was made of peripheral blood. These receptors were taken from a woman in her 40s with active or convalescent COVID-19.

CDR3 DNA: TGTGCCAGCAGCTCCGGGACTAGCGGGGGGGATCAAGAGACCCAGTACTTC. Protein product: CASSSGTSGGDQETQYF. J is TRBJ2-5 and V is TRBV5-4, with 16 bases matching TRBD2. Germline V lookup: CDR1 SGHNT, CDR2 YYREEE (reference sequence). The CDR3 runs 17 residues. Germline trimming cut 3 bases from V and 2 bases from J; bases unmatched to any gene: 4.

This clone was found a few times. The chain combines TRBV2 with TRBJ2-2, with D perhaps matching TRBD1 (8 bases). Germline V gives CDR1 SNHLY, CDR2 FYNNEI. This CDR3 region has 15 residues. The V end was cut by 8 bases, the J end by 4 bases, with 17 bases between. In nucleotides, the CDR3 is TGTGCCAGCCTAGCGGACAGGGCGGGCACCGGGGAGCTGTTTTTT. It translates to CASLADRAGTGELFF.

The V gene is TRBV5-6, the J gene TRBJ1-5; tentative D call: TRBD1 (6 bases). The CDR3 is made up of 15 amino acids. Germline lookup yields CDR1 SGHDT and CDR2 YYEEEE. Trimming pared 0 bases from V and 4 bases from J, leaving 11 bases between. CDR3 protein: CASSLGTVPNQPQHF. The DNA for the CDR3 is TGTGCCAGCAGCTTGGGGACAGTCCCTAATCAGCCCCAGCATTTT. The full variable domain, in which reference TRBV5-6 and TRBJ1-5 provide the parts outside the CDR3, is DAGVTQSPTHLIKTRGQQVTLRCSPKSGHDTVSWYQQALGQGPQFIFQYYEEEERQRGNFPDRFSGHQFPNYSSELNVNALLLGDSALYLCASSLGTVPNQPQHFGDGTRLSIL.

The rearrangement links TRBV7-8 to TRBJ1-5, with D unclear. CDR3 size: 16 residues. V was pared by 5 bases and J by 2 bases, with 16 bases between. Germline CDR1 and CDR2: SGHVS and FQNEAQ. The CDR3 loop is CASSEPRAGGNQPQHF. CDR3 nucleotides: TGTGCCAGCAGCGAACCGCGAGCGGGCGGCAATCAGCCCCAGCATTTT. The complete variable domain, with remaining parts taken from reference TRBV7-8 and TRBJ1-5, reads GAGVSQSPRYKVAKRGQDVALRCDPISGHVSLFWYQQALGQGPEFLTYFQNEAQLDKSGLPSDRFFAERPEGSVSTLKIQRTQQEDSAVYLCASSEPRAGGNQPQHFGDGTRLSIL.

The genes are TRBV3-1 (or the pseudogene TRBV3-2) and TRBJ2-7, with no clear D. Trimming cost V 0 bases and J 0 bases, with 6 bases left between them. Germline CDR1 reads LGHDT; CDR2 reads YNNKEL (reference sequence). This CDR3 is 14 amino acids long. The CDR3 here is CASSQDSLSYEQYF. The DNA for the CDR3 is TGTGCCAGCAGCCAAGACTCTCTCTCCTACGAGCAGTACTTC.

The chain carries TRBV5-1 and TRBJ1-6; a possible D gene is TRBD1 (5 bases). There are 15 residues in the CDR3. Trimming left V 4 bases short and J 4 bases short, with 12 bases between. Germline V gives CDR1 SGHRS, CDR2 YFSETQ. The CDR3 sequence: CASSRSTEYNSPLHF. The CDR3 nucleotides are TGCGCCAGCAGCCGTTCGACAGAATATAATTCACCCCTCCACTTT. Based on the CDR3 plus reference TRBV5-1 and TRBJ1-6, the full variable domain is KAGVTQTPRYLIKTRGQQVTLSCSPISGHRSVSWYQQTPGQGLQFLFEYFSETQRNKGNFPGRFSGRQFSNSRSEMNVSTLELGDSALYLCASSRSTEYNSPLHFGNGTRLTVT.

CDR3 sequence (DNA): TGTGCCAGCAGCATAAAAGGACTAGCGGGACAGCAGTTCTTC. Residues: CASSIKGLAGQQFF. This chain connects TRBV7-2 to TRBJ2-1; 12 bases agree with TRBD2. Germline CDR1 reads SGHTA; CDR2 reads FQGNSA. Germline trimming cut 5 bases from V and 11 bases from J; bases unmatched to any gene: 7. The CDR3 has 14 amino acids.

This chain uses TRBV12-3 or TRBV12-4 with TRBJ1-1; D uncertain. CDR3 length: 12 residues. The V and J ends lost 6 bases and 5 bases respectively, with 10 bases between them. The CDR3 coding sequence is TGTGCCAGCAGCCGGGGATGGACTGAAGCTTTCTTT. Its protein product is CASSRGWTEAFF.

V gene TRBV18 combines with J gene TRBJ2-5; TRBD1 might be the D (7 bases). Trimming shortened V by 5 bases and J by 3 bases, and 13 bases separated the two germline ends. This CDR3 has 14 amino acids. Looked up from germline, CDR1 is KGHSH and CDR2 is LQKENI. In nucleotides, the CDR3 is TGTGCCAGCTCATCGTCCAGGGGGGAAGAGACCCAGTACTTC. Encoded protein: CASSSSRGEETQYF.

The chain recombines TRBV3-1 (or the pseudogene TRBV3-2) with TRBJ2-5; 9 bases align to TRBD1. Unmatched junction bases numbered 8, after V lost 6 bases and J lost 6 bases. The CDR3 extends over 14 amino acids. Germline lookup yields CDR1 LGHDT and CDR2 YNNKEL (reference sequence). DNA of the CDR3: TGTGCCAGCAGGAACCAAGGACAGGGGAAGACCCAGTACTTC. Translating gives CASRNQGQGKTQYF.

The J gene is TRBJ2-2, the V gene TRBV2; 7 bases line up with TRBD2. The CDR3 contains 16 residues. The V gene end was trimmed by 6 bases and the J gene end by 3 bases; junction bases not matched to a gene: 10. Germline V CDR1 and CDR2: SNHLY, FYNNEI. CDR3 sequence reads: CASRLDPGRDTGELFF. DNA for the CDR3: TGTGCCAGCAGACTCGACCCGGGGAGGGACACCGGGGAGCTGTTTTTT.

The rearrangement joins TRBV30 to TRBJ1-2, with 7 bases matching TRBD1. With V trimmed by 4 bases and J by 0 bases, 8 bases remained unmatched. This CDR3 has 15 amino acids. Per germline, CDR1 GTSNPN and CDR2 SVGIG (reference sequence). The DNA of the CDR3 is TGTGCCTGGAAAACCTCCGGGACAGCTAACTATGGCTACACCTTC. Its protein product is CAWKTSGTANYGYTF.

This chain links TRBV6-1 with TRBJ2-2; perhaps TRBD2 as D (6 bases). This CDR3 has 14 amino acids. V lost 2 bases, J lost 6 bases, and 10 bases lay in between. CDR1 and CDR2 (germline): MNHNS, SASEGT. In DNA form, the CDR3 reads TGTGCCAGCAGTGAAAGTTGGGAGGCCGGGGAGCTGTTTTTT. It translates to CASSESWEAGELFF.

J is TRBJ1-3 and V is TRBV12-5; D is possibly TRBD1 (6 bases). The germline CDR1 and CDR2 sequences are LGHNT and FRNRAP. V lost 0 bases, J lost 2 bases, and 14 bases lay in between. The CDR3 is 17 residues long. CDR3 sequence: CASGLVLKSGAGNTIYF. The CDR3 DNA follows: TGTGCTAGTGGTTTGGTACTAAAGTCAGGGGCTGGAAACACCATATATTTT.

The CDR3 DNA sequence: TGTGCCACCAGTGACCAGGCCTCTACCGGGACAGGGACCTACGAGCAGTACTTC. It is translated as CATSDQASTGTGTYEQYF. The rearrangement joins TRBV24-1 to TRBJ2-7, with 9 bases that match TRBD1. In germline, CDR1 is KGHDR, CDR2 SFDVKD. This CDR3 is 18 amino acids long. Trimming cost V 4 bases and J 2 bases; bases outside gene matches: 14.

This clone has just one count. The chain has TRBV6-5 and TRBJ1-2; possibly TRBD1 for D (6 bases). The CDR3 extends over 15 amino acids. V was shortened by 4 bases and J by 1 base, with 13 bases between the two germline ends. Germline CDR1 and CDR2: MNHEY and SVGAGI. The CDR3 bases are TGTGCCAGCAGTTCTATGACAGGTTATAACTATGGCTACACCTTC. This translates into CASSSMTGYNYGYTF.

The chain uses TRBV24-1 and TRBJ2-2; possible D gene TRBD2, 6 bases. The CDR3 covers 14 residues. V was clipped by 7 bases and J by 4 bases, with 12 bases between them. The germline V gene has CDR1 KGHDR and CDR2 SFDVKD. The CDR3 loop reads CATSKGLLTGELFF. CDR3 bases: TGTGCCACCAGCAAGGGACTGCTCACCGGGGAGCTGTTTTTT.

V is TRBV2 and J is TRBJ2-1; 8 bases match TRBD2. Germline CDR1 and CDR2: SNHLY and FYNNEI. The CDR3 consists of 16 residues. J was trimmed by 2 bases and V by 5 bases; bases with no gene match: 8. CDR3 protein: CASSRTSGDTYNEQFF. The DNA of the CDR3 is TGTGCCAGCAGTCGTACTAGCGGTGATACCTACAATGAGCAGTTCTTC.

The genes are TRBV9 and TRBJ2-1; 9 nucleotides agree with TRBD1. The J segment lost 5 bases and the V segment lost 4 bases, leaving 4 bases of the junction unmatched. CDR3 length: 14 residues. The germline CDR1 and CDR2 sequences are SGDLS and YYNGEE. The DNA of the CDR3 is TGTGCCAGCAGCTTCCGGGACAGGGACAATGAGCAGTTCTTC. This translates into CASSFRDRDNEQFF.

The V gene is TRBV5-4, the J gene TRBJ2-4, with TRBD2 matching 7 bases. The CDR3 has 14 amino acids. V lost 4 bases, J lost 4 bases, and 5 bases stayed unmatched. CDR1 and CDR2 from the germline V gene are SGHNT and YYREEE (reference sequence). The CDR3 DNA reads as TGTGCCAGCAGCCCCGGACTAGAAAAAAACATTCAGTACTTC. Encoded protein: CASSPGLEKNIQYF. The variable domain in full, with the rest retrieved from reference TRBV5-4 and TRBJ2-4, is ETGVTQSPTHLIKTRGQQVTLRCSSQSGHNTVSWYQQALGQGPQFIFQYYREEENGRGNFPPRFSGLQFPNYSSELNVNALELDDSALYLCASSPGLEKNIQYFGAGTRLSVL.

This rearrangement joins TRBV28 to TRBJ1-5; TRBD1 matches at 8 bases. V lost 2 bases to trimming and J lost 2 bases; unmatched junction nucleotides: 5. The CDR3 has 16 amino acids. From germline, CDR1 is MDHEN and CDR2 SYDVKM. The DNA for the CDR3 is TGTGCCAGCAGTTTAGACCCAGGGGGCCGCAATCAGCCCCAGCATTTT. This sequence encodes CASSLDPGGRNQPQHF.

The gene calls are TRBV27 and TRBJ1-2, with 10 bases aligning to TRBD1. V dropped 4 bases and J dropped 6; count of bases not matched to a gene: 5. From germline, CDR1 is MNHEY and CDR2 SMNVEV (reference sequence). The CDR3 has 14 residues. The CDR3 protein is CASSSTGGPDGYTF. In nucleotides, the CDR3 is TGTGCCAGCAGTTCGACAGGGGGCCCAGATGGCTACACCTTC.

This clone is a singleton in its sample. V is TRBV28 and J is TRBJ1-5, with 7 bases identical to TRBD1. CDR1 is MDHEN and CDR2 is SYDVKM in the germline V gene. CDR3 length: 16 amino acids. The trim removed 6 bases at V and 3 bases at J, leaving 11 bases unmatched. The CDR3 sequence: CASRAVRTGDNQPQHF. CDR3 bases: TGTGCCAGCAGAGCCGTTAGGACAGGAGACAATCAGCCCCAGCATTTT.

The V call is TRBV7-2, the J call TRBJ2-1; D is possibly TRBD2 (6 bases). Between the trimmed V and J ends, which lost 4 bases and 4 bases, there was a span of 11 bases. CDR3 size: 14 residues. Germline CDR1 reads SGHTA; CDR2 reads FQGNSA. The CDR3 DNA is TGTGCCAGCAGCTACGGGACTCTATACAATGAGCAGTTCTTC. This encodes CASSYGTLYNEQFF.

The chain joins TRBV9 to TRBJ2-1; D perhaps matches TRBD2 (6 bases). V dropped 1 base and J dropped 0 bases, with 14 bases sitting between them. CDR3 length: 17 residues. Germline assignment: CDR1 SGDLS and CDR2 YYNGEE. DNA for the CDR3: TGTGCCAGCAGCGTATCCCGAGGCGGGAACTCCTACAATGAGCAGTTCTTC. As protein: CASSVSRGGNSYNEQFF.

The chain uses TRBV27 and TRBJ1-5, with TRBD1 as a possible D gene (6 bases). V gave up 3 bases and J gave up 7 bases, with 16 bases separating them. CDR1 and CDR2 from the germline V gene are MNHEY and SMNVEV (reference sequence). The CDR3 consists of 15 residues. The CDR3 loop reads CASSLGHNNFQPQHF. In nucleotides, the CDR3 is TGTGCCAGCAGTTTGGGACACAACAACTTCCAGCCCCAGCATTTT.

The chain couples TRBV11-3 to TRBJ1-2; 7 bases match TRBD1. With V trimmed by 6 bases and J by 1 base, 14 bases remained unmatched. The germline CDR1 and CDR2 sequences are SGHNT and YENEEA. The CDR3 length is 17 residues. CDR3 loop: CASSPPLPGQINYGYTF. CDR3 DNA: TGTGCCAGCAGTCCCCCTCTACCGGGACAGATTAACTATGGCTACACCTTC.